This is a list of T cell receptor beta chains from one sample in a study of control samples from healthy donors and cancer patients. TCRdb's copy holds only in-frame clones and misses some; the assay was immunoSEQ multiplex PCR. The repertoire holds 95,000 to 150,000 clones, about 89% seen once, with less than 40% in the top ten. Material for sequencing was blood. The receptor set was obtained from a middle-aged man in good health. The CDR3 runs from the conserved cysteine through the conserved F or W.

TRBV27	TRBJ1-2	CASSLSNPGEGHGYTF
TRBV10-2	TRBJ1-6	CASRDLDRVNSPLHF
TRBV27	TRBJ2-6	CASSTKQGAGANVLTF
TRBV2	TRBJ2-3	CASRPGADTQYF
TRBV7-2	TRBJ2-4	CASSLARVSKNIQYF
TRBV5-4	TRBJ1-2	CASSLEGLPFYGYTF
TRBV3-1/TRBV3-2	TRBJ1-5	CASSRKARADQPQHF
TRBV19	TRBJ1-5	CASSTGYVGNQPQHF
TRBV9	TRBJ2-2	CASSSSGTGYTGELFF
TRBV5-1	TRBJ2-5	CASSLGGPGEETQYF
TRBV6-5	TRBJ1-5	CASIQVSFSNQPQHF
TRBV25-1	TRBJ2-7	CASSEYVHEQYF
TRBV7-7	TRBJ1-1	CASSLKWDTEAFF
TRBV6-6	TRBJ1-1	CASVGRRNTEAFF
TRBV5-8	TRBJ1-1	CASSRTGGTEAFF
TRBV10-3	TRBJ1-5	CAISESGTGYSNQPQHF
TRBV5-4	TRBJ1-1	CASRPDSLNTEAFF
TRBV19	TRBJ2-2	CASRAGMNTGELFF
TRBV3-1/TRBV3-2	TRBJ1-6	CASSHSASSYNSPLHF
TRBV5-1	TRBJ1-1	CASSLQGWGTEAFF
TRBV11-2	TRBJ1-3	CASSLEPPLFNLGNTIYF
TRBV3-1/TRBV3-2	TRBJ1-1	CASSQVTAGDTEAFF
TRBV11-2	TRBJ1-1	CASSLRQGAWAFF
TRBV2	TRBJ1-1	CASTKRNTEAFF
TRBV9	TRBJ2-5	CASSAGLAGGLIPLETQYF
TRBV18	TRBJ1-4	CASSPPGFQEKLFF
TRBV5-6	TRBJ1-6	CASSFSEGNSPLHF
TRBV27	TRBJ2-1	CASSLQGQGPSVIF
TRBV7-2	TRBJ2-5	CASSPPFWDRGQETQYF
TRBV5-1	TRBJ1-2	CASSLRQGTYGYTF
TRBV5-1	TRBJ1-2	CASSLRPGQGAGGYTF
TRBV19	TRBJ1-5	CASSISQGAYSNQPQHF
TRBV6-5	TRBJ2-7	CASSSDREGPYEQYF
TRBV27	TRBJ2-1	CASRRGQLYNEQFF
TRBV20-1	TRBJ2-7	CSASGRVGEQYF
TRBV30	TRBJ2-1	CAWSVLSYNEQFF
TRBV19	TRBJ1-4	CASKGRGATNEKLFF
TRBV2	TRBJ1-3	CASSRTGAGNTIYF
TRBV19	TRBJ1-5	CASRGDRGLSQPQHF
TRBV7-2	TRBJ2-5	CASSFQGAKETQYF
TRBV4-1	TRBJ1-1	CASSLGSLNTEAFF
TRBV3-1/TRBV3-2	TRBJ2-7	CASSHSTVGEQYF
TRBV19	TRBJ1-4	CASSMWGANEKLFF
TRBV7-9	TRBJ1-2	CASSSSGGGGNYGYTF
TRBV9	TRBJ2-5	CASSGIGGVQETQYF